This T cell receptor (beta chain) was captured in a study of cytomegalovirus exposure and HLA in healthy donors. Study results and limitations: Previous analysis showed most TCR beta V segments were productive about 87% or about 30% of the time. A later analysis showed that HLA-associated TCR beta chains had undergone more clonal expansion than equally common others.

Germline CDR1 is SGHAT and CDR2 is FQNNGV. The CDR3 runs 17 residues. With V trimmed by 2 bases and J by 3 bases, 11 bases remained unmatched. The PCR was carried out with 60 Vbeta primers and 13 Jbeta primers. Authors' methods: A later analysis tallied tens of millions of unique TCR beta chains, approximately 11 million of them shared. TCRdb keeps only in-frame clones here, not all; method: immunoSEQ multiplex PCR. Clone size and the V and J calls come from that table; the DNA yielded D and trimming. The data contain 200,000 to 250,000 clones, 83% of them seen just once; the ten biggest clones take up roughly 1.3%. As for this clone: What it recognizes is unknown.

The TCR originated in a girl between 10 and 17 years old in good health and CMV-seronegative. Sequences were obtained from PBMCs. The chain couples TRBV11-2 to TRBJ2-5; TRBD1 matches at 8 bases. Here the CDR3 reads CASSLPGQGAMKETQYF. The DNA for the CDR3 is TGTGCCAGCAGCTTACCCGGCCAGGGGGCGATGAAAGAGACCCAGTACTTC. The variable domain in full, completed from reference TRBV11-2 and TRBJ2-5, reads EAGVAQSPRYKIIEKRQSVAFWCNPISGHATLYWYQQILGQGPKLLIQFQNNGVVDDSQLPKDRFSAERLKGVDSTLKIQPAKLEDSAVYLCASSLPGQGAMKETQYFGPGTRLLVL.